One sample yielded the 2 T cell receptor beta chains listed below, sequenced in a study of T cells in Graves' hyperthyroidism and ophthalmopathy. The source material, RNA transcripts, was used to amplify TCR beta CDR3 regions. The study used the HTBI primer set for a first-round RT-PCR of the TCR CDR3. TCRdb analysed the multiplex PCR reads with MiXCR anew, one entry per CDR3 protein. The sample includes approximately 630,000 distinct CDR3 sequences, about 16% of them seen just once. Sequenced: blood. These receptors came from a young woman with Graves' hyperthyroidism.

V is TRBV7-8 and J is TRBJ1-2, with TRBD1 matching over 10 bases. CDR3 length: 17 amino acids. V lost 5 bases and J lost 12; bases outside the gene matches: 21. Germline CDR1 SGHVS, CDR2 FQNEAQ. The chain's CDR3 is CASSSDRGRGPIWGHTF. As DNA, the CDR3 is TGTGCCAGCAGCAGCGACAGGGGGCGAGGCCCGATTTGGGGCCACACCTTC.

This clonotype has a count of ten or more. V gene TRBV7-2 combines with J gene TRBJ2-7; D remains unclear. Trimming took off 0 bases at V and 6 bases at J, with 9 bases between the two ends. Germline V lookup: CDR1 SGHTA, CDR2 FQGNSA. CDR3 length: 13 residues. As DNA, the CDR3 is TGTGCCAGCAGCTTAGCGCTGGCCCCCGAGCAGTACTTC. Translation: CASSLALAPEQYF.